This TCR beta chain was identified during a study of cytomegalovirus exposure and HLA in healthy donors. The study, taken as a whole, reports: According to a later analysis, donors in an Asian-associated ancestry cluster reportedly had fewer N-insertions than the 666-donor mean.

Primers: 60 Vbeta forward and 13 Jbeta reverse. The protocol was immunoSEQ multiplex PCR, while the TCRdb copy is restricted to in-frame clones and leaves out a portion. Here the sample spans about 160,000 clones, roughly 80% being singletons. In regard to this clone: The antigen remains undetermined.

This CDR3 has 13 residues. The V end lost 5 bases, the J end lost 4 bases, and 9 bases lay between the germline ends. Germline lookup yields CDR1 SGHNT and CDR2 YENEEA. The receptor's source is a man aged 45-65 years in good health and CMV-seropositive. Sequencing input: PBMCs. This chain links TRBV11-3 with TRBJ2-1; weak D call: TRBD2 (5 bases). CDR3 DNA sequence: TGTGCCAGCAGCCCGCCGGGGTACAATGAGCAGTTCTTC. Its translation: CASSPPGYNEQFF.